These T cell receptor beta chains were read from a single sample in a study of blood T cell repertoires in COVID-19. Only in-frame clones appear in the TCRdb table, and some are missing; sequencing was by immunoSEQ multiplex PCR. The sample lists roughly 340,000 clones, more than 75% occurring once. The sequencing input was PBMCs or T cells enriched from blood (not recorded which). The receptors were sampled from a man aged 40-50 years in a cohort exposed to, infected with or recovered from COVID-19 (not recorded which). CDR3s include the opening cysteine and the closing phenylalanine or tryptophan. The D gene is left open where the match is weak. The size entry is marked missing in some rows and otherwise reads once, few, many or a size class.

TRBD2	TRBV11-2	.	TRBJ2-7	CASSLGGLVASGRVMEYF	TGTGCCAGCAGCTTAGGGGGGTTGGTGGCTAGCGGGAGAGTAATGGAGTACTTC
.	TRBV5-5	once	TRBJ2-7	CASSFSYEQYF	TGTGCCAGCAGCTTTAGCTACGAGCAGTACTTC
TRBD2	TRBV13	.	TRBJ2-1	CASSFGLAAYNEQFF	TGTGCCAGCAGCTTTGGACTAGCGGCCTACAATGAGCAGTTCTTC
.	TRBV19	.	TRBJ1-5	CASSIDQVSNQPQHF	TGTGCCAGTAGTATAGATCAGGTTAGCAATCAGCCCCAGCATTTT
TRBD2	TRBV6-6	once	TRBJ2-2	CASSHASGTSGTGELFF	TGTGCCAGCAGTCATGCCTCCGGGACTAGCGGCACCGGGGAGCTGTTTTTT
TRBD1	TRBV6-5	.	TRBJ2-7	CASSYSPKDRGYEQYF	TGTGCCAGCAGTTACTCACCCAAGGACAGGGGCTACGAGCAGTACTTC
TRBD2	TRBV18	.	TRBJ2-1	CASSPPGTSGSGEQFF	TGTGCCAGCTCACCACCTGGGACTAGCGGGAGCGGTGAGCAGTTCTTC
.	TRBV6-1	few	TRBJ1-1	CASSEAQGVITEAFF	TGTGCCAGCAGTGAAGCCCAGGGCGTGATCACTGAAGCTTTCTTT
TRBD2	TRBV6-5	.	TRBJ2-7	CASLAGLAGDHEQYF	TGTGCCAGCCTTGCGGGACTAGCGGGAGACCACGAGCAGTACTTC
TRBD2	TRBV2	.	TRBJ2-3	CASSSWASGSLSTDTQYF	TGTGCCAGCAGTTCTTGGGCTAGCGGGAGTCTTAGCACAGATACGCAGTATTTT
.	TRBV7-9	.	TRBJ2-1	CASSPRSSAEQFF	TGTGCCAGCAGCCCCCGATCTAGCGCTGAGCAGTTCTTC
TRBD1	TRBV18	.	TRBJ1-5	CASSRSDREIQPQHF	TGTGCCAGCTCCCGGTCGGACAGGGAAATTCAGCCCCAGCATTTT
TRBD2	TRBV11-2	.	TRBJ2-3	CASSLELAGGTDTQYF	TGTGCCAGCAGCTTAGAGCTAGCGGGAGGCACAGATACGCAGTATTTT
TRBD1	TRBV5-4	.	TRBJ1-1	CASSFYGTANTEAFF	TGTGCCAGCAGCTTTTACGGGACAGCGAACACTGAAGCTTTCTTT
.	TRBV19	.	TRBJ1-5	CASRTGRNQPQHF	TGTGCCAGTAGGACAGGCCGCAATCAGCCCCAGCATTTT
TRBD1	TRBV3-1/TRBV3-2	.	TRBJ1-6	CASSPGQYNSPLHF	TGTGCCAGCAGCCCGGGACAGTATAATTCACCCCTCCACTTT
TRBD2	TRBV5-1	.	TRBJ2-2	CASSSRLAGPTGELFF	TGCGCCAGCAGCTCCCGACTAGCGGGACCTACCGGGGAGCTGTTTTTT
.	TRBV10-3	once	TRBJ2-4	CAISEKLAKNIQYF	TGTGCCATCAGTGAGAAGCTAGCCAAAAACATTCAGTACTTC
.	TRBV10-2	few	TRBJ1-3	CASSAGFNTIYF	TGCGCCAGCAGTGCAGGGTTCAACACCATATATTTT
TRBD1	TRBV7-9	.	TRBJ1-1	CASSLGGTGNTEAFF	TGTGCCAGCAGCTTAGGAGGGACAGGGAACACTGAAGCTTTCTTT
TRBD2	TRBV6-2/TRBV6-3	once	TRBJ2-5	CASSLGTSGRADVETQYF	TGTGCCAGCAGTCTCGGGACTAGCGGGAGGGCCGATGTAGAGACCCAGTACTTC
.	TRBV18	.	TRBJ1-3	CASSPSGGSSGNTIYF	TGTGCCAGCTCACCGAGTGGAGGGTCCTCTGGAAACACCATATATTTT
.	TRBV29-1	.	TRBJ2-5	CSVGSGQETQYF	TGCAGCGTTGGTAGCGGCCAAGAGACCCAGTACTTC
TRBD1	TRBV19	.	TRBJ1-5	CASSATRTGYSNQPQHF	TGTGCCAGTAGCGCGACCCGGACAGGGTATAGCAATCAGCCCCAGCATTTT
.	TRBV19	.	TRBJ2-7	CASSIGQDAYEQYF	TGTGCCAGTAGTATTGGGCAGGATGCCTACGAGCAGTACTTC
TRBD2	TRBV3-1/TRBV3-2	.	TRBJ2-3	CASSRTSGSLDTQYF	TGTGCCAGCAGCCGGACTAGCGGGAGTTTAGATACGCAGTATTTT
TRBD1	TRBV5-8	.	TRBJ2-5	CASSNQQGAIETQYF	TGTGCCAGCAGCAATCAACAGGGGGCAATCGAGACCCAGTACTTC
.	TRBV27	once	TRBJ1-5	CASSQRQVMGQSINQPQHF	TGTGCCAGCAGCCAAAGGCAGGTTATGGGTCAGTCGATTAATCAGCCCCAGCATTTT
.	TRBV24-1	.	TRBJ1-4	CATSDLEGELFF	TGTGCCACCAGTGATTTGGAGGGAGAACTGTTTTTT
.	TRBV27	.	TRBJ1-1	CASSASGHEAFF	TGTGCCAGCAGTGCGTCAGGCCATGAAGCTTTCTTT
TRBD1	TRBV2	.	TRBJ1-6	CASSPLRDSNSPLHF	TGTGCCAGCAGCCCCCTCCGGGACAGTAATTCACCCCTCCACTTT
.	TRBV10-2	.	TRBJ2-7	CASRVSGVGSEQYF	TGCGCCAGCAGAGTTAGCGGAGTGGGCTCCGAGCAGTACTTC
TRBD1	TRBV18	.	TRBJ2-1	CASSYGTGLGNEQFF	TGTGCCAGCTCATACGGGACAGGGCTGGGCAATGAGCAGTTCTTC
.	TRBV13	.	TRBJ2-3	CASKLEYTQYF	TGTGCCAGCAAACTAGAATATACGCAGTATTTT
.	TRBV18	.	TRBJ1-5	CASSPGAGNQPQHF	TGTGCCAGCTCACCAGGGGCGGGCAATCAGCCCCAGCATTTT
.	TRBV21-1	.	TRBJ2-7	CASSTRGPFIYEQYF	TGTGCCAGCAGCACCAGGGGCCCTTTTATTTACGAGCAGTACTTC
.	TRBV6-5	.	TRBJ1-6	CASSLRRQPYNSPLHF	TGTGCCAGCAGTTTGAGACGACAGCCCTATAATTCACCCCTCCACTTT
TRBD2	TRBV2	.	TRBJ2-1	CAGGLAGVNEQFF	TGTGCAGGGGGACTAGCGGGAGTCAATGAGCAGTTCTTC
TRBD1	TRBV5-1	.	TRBJ1-1	CASSTKTGGADTEAFF	TGCGCCAGCAGCACTAAGACAGGGGGCGCGGACACTGAAGCTTTCTTT
TRBD1	TRBV19	.	TRBJ1-1	CASSTIQGVNEAFF	TGTGCCAGTAGTACAATACAGGGGGTTAATGAAGCTTTCTTT
.	TRBV6-1	.	TRBJ1-3	CASSESGAGNTIYF	TGTGCCAGCAGTGAATCAGGGGCTGGAAACACCATATATTTT
.	TRBV11-3	.	TRBJ2-1	CASSLARGSYNEQFF	TGTGCCAGCAGCTTAGCACGAGGCTCCTACAATGAGCAGTTCTTC
TRBD1	TRBV15	.	TRBJ1-3	CATRATGVGNTIYF	TGTGCCACCAGGGCAACAGGGGTTGGAAACACCATATATTTT
.	TRBV7-8	.	TRBJ2-3	CASSYGTLLGTQYF	TGTGCCAGCAGCTACGGGACTCTCCTTGGTACGCAGTATTTT
.	TRBV3-1/TRBV3-2	.	TRBJ2-7	CASSQGLLYEQYF	TGTGCCAGCAGCCAAGGGCTGCTCTACGAGCAGTACTTC
TRBD2	TRBV3-1/TRBV3-2	.	TRBJ2-1	CASSQDPTSGRANEQFF	TGTGCCAGCAGCCAAGACCCAACTAGCGGGAGGGCCAATGAGCAGTTCTTC
TRBD1	TRBV3-1/TRBV3-2	.	TRBJ2-7	CASSQGADRTYEQYF	TGTGCCAGCAGCCAAGGGGCGGACAGGACCTACGAGCAGTACTTC
.	TRBV2	.	TRBJ2-1	CASNRDNGYEQFF	TGTGCCAGCAACCGGGACAATGGATATGAGCAGTTCTTC
.	TRBV7-9	.	TRBJ2-5	CASSLVSDLGAQYF	TGTGCCAGCAGCTTGGTATCAGACCTAGGGGCCCAGTACTTC
TRBD2	TRBV7-2	.	TRBJ2-2	CASSNTGTIITGELFF	TGTGCCAGCAGTAACACCGGGACTATAATCACCGGGGAGCTGTTTTTT
TRBD1	TRBV29-1	.	TRBJ1-1	CSVARDRNTEAFF	TGCAGCGTGGCACGGGACAGAAACACTGAAGCTTTCTTT
.	TRBV5-4	.	TRBJ1-1	CASSLLVAGLNTEAFF	TGTGCCAGCAGCTTGTTGGTGGCAGGGCTCAACACTGAAGCTTTCTTT